This is a list of T cell receptor beta chains from one sample in a study of blood T cells in healthy people across ages. TCRdb processed the 5' RACE reads anew with MiXCR; each CDR3 protein has one entry. The data show 1.5 million or so distinct CDR3 sequences, 35% to 45% seen once. Sequencing was carried out using blood. Receptor source: a woman between 18 and 29 years old in good health. Both conserved end residues are part of each CDR3. D genes are given only for firm matches. A row's size may be missing; if present it is once, few, many or a size class.

j_call	v_call	clone_size	d_call	cdr3_nt	cdr3_aa
TRBJ2-1	TRBV12-3/TRBV12-4	few	.	TGTGCCAGCAGTTTACGCGGGACTTACAATGAGCAGTTCTTC	CASSLRGTYNEQFF
TRBJ1-2	TRBV3-1	.	.	TGTGCCAGCAGCCTCCAGTTTCGAAGTACTAACCCTTCCAGCTACACCTTC	CASSLQFRSTNPSSYTF
TRBJ2-1	TRBV13	.	.	TGTGCCAGCAGTCGTATTGGGCGGAGCTCCTACAATGAGCAGTTCTTC	CASSRIGRSSYNEQFF
TRBJ2-7	TRBV2	.	.	TGTGCCAGCAGTGGGTATAGCCAGTACGAGCAGTACTTC	CASSGYSQYEQYF
TRBJ2-5	TRBV10-3	.	.	TGTGCCATCAGAAAACATCCCGGGGATTCCGGGATTTCGTACTTC	CAIRKHPGDSGISYF
TRBJ2-3	TRBV12-3/TRBV12-4	once	.	TGTGCCAGCAGTTTAGCTGGCGGGGGCACAGATGCGCAGTATTTT	CASSLAGGGTDAQYF
TRBJ2-3	TRBV20-1	.	TRBD2	TGCAGTGCTGAGAGACTAGCAGTAAGAGATACGCAGTATTTT	CSAERLAVRDTQYF
TRBJ2-7	TRBV9	.	.	TGTGCCAGCAGCGTAGACGGGGATCCTGCGTTGTACTTC	CASSVDGDPALYF
TRBJ2-7	TRBV4-3	.	.	TGCGCCAGCAGCCAAGATAGGTGGGGCGCGAGCTCCTACGAGCAGTACTTC	CASSQDRWGASSYEQYF
TRBJ1-1	TRBV3-1	few	.	TGTGCCAGCAGCCAATACTTTGAAGCTTTCTTT	CASSQYFEAFF
TRBJ2-3	TRBV4-3	.	TRBD2	TGCGCCAGCAGCCAAGTACTAGCGGGCGGGTCAGATACGCAGTATTTT	CASSQVLAGGSDTQYF
TRBJ2-2	TRBV12-3/TRBV12-4	few	.	TGTGCCAGCTCCACAAGGGACACCGGGGAGCTGTTTTTT	CASSTRDTGELFF
TRBJ1-1	TRBV30	.	.	TGTGCCTGGAGACTCTCAGGGGCTGTCACTGAAGCTTTCTTT	CAWRLSGAVTEAFF
TRBJ2-5	TRBV7-2	.	TRBD2	TGTGCCAGCAGCTTAGGACGGACTAGACGAGAGACCCAGTACTTC	CASSLGRTRRETQYF
TRBJ2-3	TRBV7-3	.	.	TGTGCCAACAGCCATACTAGTCCAACAGATACGCAGTATTTT	CANSHTSPTDTQYF
TRBJ2-3	TRBV18	.	TRBD1	TGTGCCAGCTCACAAGGACAGGGCGGGGCAGATACGCAGTATTTT	CASSQGQGGADTQYF
TRBJ2-7	TRBV7-2	.	.	TGTGCCAGCAGCTTAAGGCTCAGGGGGGCCCACTACGTCGAGCAGTACTTC	CASSLRLRGAHYVEQYF
TRBJ2-7	TRBV3-1	.	.	TGTGCCAGCAGCCAAGATGGCCTAGCCGTCTACAATGAGCAGTACTTC	CASSQDGLAVYNEQYF
TRBJ1-2	TRBV2	.	.	TGTGCCAGCAGTGAAAAAGGTGGCTTCTATGGCTACACCTTC	CASSEKGGFYGYTF
TRBJ2-7	TRBV28	few	.	TGTGCCAGCAGTCCAATTCTTCCGGGACGGTTCTACGAGCAGTACTTC	CASSPILPGRFYEQYF
TRBJ2-1	TRBV5-1	.	.	TGCGCCAGCAGCATAGGGGCGGCTCGGAATGAGCAGTTCTTC	CASSIGAARNEQFF
TRBJ2-7	TRBV2	.	.	TGTGCCAGCAGTGAGGGGAGTACCTCCTACGAGCAGTACTTC	CASSEGSTSYEQYF
TRBJ1-2	TRBV4-3	.	.	TGCGCCAGCAGCCATTGGGGTCTCTATGGCTACACCTTC	CASSHWGLYGYTF
TRBJ2-5	TRBV9	.	.	TGTGCCAGCAGCGTAGAAAGTGGTCGCCAAGAGACCCAGTACTTC	CASSVESGRQETQYF
TRBJ2-7	TRBV20-1	many	TRBD2	TGCAGTGCTAGTCACCGGGAGGGCCTATCCTACGAGCAGTACTTC	CSASHREGLSYEQYF
TRBJ2-1	TRBV4-3	.	TRBD2	TGCGCCAGCAGCCAGGCCGGGACTAGCGGGATGAGCTCCTACAATGAGCAGTTCTTC	CASSQAGTSGMSSYNEQFF
TRBJ2-1	TRBV20-1	.	TRBD2	TGCAGTGCTCCGTCAGCAGCGGGAGTGAGCAATGAGCAGTTCTTC	CSAPSAAGVSNEQFF
TRBJ1-2	TRBV20-1	.	.	TGCAGTGCTAGGGGGGCAGAAGGCTACACCTTC	CSARGAEGYTF
TRBJ1-2	TRBV5-8	.	TRBD1	TGTGCCAGCAGCCCTAAACCCGGACAGGGGAAAGGTTATGGCTACACCTTC	CASSPKPGQGKGYGYTF
TRBJ1-1	TRBV7-3	once	.	TGTGCCAGCAGCTTAACAGAAACTGGCACTGAAGCTTTCTTT	CASSLTETGTEAFF
TRBJ2-7	TRBV20-1	.	TRBD2	TGCAGTGTCCTCCGGCTAGCGGGAACCTACGAGCAGTACTTC	CSVLRLAGTYEQYF
TRBJ2-1	TRBV11-1	.	TRBD2	TGTGCCAGTAGCTTCGGACTAGAGGTCAATGAGCAGTTCTTC	CASSFGLEVNEQFF
TRBJ1-2	TRBV6-1	.	.	TGTGCCAGCAGTCGCCTTGGGGGAGTCTATGGCTACACCTTC	CASSRLGGVYGYTF
TRBJ2-7	TRBV2	few	.	TGTGCCAGCAGAGCACAGGGGAGGGCCTACGAGCAGTACTTC	CASRAQGRAYEQYF
TRBJ1-1	TRBV2	.	.	TGTGCCAGCAGTGAAGAGGGGCCCTACAGAAACACTGAAGCTTTCTTT	CASSEEGPYRNTEAFF
TRBJ1-1	TRBV7-3	few	TRBD1	TGTGCCAGCAGCCGAGATCACAGGGGCACTGAAGCTTTCTTT	CASSRDHRGTEAFF
TRBJ2-5	TRBV6-5	.	.	TGTGCCAGCAGATACCCCAGGGAGACCCAGTATTTC	CASRYPRETQYF
TRBJ2-3	TRBV29-1	few	TRBD2	TGCTCCAGCAAGGGACTACTCGGGACAGATACGCAGTATTTT	CSSKGLLGTDTQYF
TRBJ2-5	TRBV2	.	.	TGTGCCAGCAGTGTCAATTTCCAAGAGACCCAGTACTTC	CASSVNFQETQYF
TRBJ1-5	TRBV20-1	.	.	TGCAGTGCTAGAGCCTACTTAGATCAGCCCCAGCATTTT	CSARAYLDQPQHF
TRBJ1-1	TRBV20-1	few	.	TGTAGTGCTAGACCCACAGGAGGGAGTGAAGCTTTCTTT	CSARPTGGSEAFF
TRBJ2-1	TRBV6-2/TRBV6-3	.	TRBD1	TGTGCCAGCAGTTTTCCTCTGCGGGGAAAGACAGGGGATGACAATGAGCAGTTCTTC	CASSFPLRGKTGDDNEQFF
TRBJ1-1	TRBV10-3	few	.	TGTGCCATCAGTGAGTCGGGGCGGATGAACACTGAAGCTTTCTTT	CAISESGRMNTEAFF
TRBJ1-2	TRBV20-1	few	.	TGCAGTGCTCCCGACAGAAGTGGCTACACCTTC	CSAPDRSGYTF
TRBJ1-1	TRBV10-3	.	.	TGTGCCATCAGTGAGTCGAGCAGGTCCGCGAACACTGAAGCTTTCTTT	CAISESSRSANTEAFF
TRBJ2-5	TRBV9	few	TRBD2	TGTGCCAGCAGCGTTAGCGGGAAGGACCAAGAGACCCAGTACTTC	CASSVSGKDQETQYF
TRBJ2-3	TRBV5-1	few	.	TGCGCCAGCAGCTTGACAGAAAGTACGCAGTATTTT	CASSLTESTQYF
TRBJ1-4	TRBV7-8	.	.	TGTGCCAGCACCCTGGGTGCGGCGGTATCTGAAAAACTGTTTTTT	CASTLGAAVSEKLFF
TRBJ2-1	TRBV3-1	.	TRBD2	TGTGCCAGCAGCCCCGGACTAGCGGGAGCCTCGACCAATGAGCAGTTCTTC	CASSPGLAGASTNEQFF
TRBJ2-5	TRBV29-1	.	TRBD1	TGCAGCGTTGGCAGACAGGGGCAAGAGACCCAGTACTTC	CSVGRQGQETQYF
TRBJ1-2	TRBV28	few	.	TGTGCCAGCAGGAGTTCGGAGGGCTACACCTTC	CASRSSEGYTF
TRBJ1-1	TRBV7-2	.	.	TGTGCCAGCAGCGCCACCGGGACTACGGGAACTGAAGCTTTCTTT	CASSATGTTGTEAFF
TRBJ2-7	TRBV28	few	.	TGTGCCAGCAGTTTGGTCAACAATGAGCAGTACTTC	CASSLVNNEQYF
TRBJ2-5	TRBV5-1	few	.	TGCGCCAGCAGCTTGTCAGGAGTGCTTGAGCAGTACTTC	CASSLSGVLEQYF
TRBJ2-4	TRBV4-3	.	TRBD2	TGCGCCAGCAGCCAAGATGGGACTAGCGGGTGGAACATTCAGTACTTC	CASSQDGTSGWNIQYF
TRBJ2-7	TRBV4-3	.	.	TGCGCCAGCAGCCAAAGAACTTACAATGAGCAGTACTTC	CASSQRTYNEQYF
TRBJ1-5	TRBV9	few	TRBD1	TGTGCCAGCAGCGTAGATAGGACAGGGTCTAGCAATCAGCCCCAGCATTTT	CASSVDRTGSSNQPQHF
TRBJ2-5	TRBV2	.	.	TGTGCCAGCAGTGCACTAGCCAAAGAGACCCAGTACTTC	CASSALAKETQYF
TRBJ2-3	TRBV12-3/TRBV12-4	.	.	TGTGCCAGCAGAACCGCAAAGACTAGGACCGCAGATACGCAGTATTTT	CASRTAKTRTADTQYF